These T cell receptor beta chains were read from a single sample in a study of blood T cell repertoires in COVID-19. Profiling relied on immunoSEQ multiplex PCR, and the TCRdb table lists in-frame clones only, not all of them. The sample has fewer than 650,000 clones, 85% to 90% seen once; the top ten hold roughly 8%. What was sequenced was peripheral blood. These receptor sequences come from a woman aged 50 to 60 with COVID-19, enrolled during active disease. CDR3s include the opening cysteine and the closing phenylalanine or tryptophan. The D gene is left open where the match is weak. Rows may omit the clone size; those that give it use once, few, many or a size class.

abundance: NA; d_gene: TRBD1; v_gene: TRBV27; j_gene: TRBJ2-7; CDR3nt: TGTGCCAGCAGGACGTCCGGGACAGCTTCCTACGAGCAGTACTTC; CDR3aa: CASRTSGTASYEQYF
abundance: NA; d_gene: NA; v_gene: TRBV2; j_gene: TRBJ1-3; CDR3nt: TGTGCCAGCAGCACCGGACAGTTCTCTGGAAACACCATATATTTT; CDR3aa: CASSTGQFSGNTIYF
abundance: NA; d_gene: TRBD1; v_gene: TRBV11-3; j_gene: TRBJ1-6; CDR3nt: TGTGCCAGCAGTCGACAGGGGACGAATTCACCCCTCCACTTT; CDR3aa: CASSRQGTNSPLHF
abundance: NA; d_gene: NA; v_gene: TRBV6-5; j_gene: TRBJ1-1; CDR3nt: TGTGCCAGCAGTCTTCAAGGTAGAACAGATGCTTTCTTT; CDR3aa: CASSLQGRTDAFF
abundance: NA; d_gene: NA; v_gene: TRBV5-1; j_gene: TRBJ2-2; CDR3nt: TGCGCCAGCAGCCGAGGGGACTCCGTCGGAACCGGGGAGCTGTTTTTT; CDR3aa: CASSRGDSVGTGELFF
abundance: NA; d_gene: TRBD2; v_gene: TRBV2; j_gene: TRBJ2-7; CDR3nt: TGTGCCAGCAACAGAGCGGGGGGAATCTACGAGCAGTACTTC; CDR3aa: CASNRAGGIYEQYF
abundance: NA; d_gene: TRBD1; v_gene: TRBV30; j_gene: TRBJ1-1; CDR3nt: TGTGCCTGGAGTTCGTTGGGACAGGGCGTTTTTTCGGCTTTCTTT; CDR3aa: CAWSSLGQGVFSAFF
abundance: NA; d_gene: NA; v_gene: TRBV9; j_gene: TRBJ2-3; CDR3nt: TGTGCCACCTCAAGGACAGTACACACAGATACGCAGTATTTT; CDR3aa: CATSRTVHTDTQYF
abundance: few; d_gene: TRBD1; v_gene: TRBV9; j_gene: TRBJ2-2; CDR3nt: TGTGCCAGCAGCGTAGGACAGGGGGCGGACGGGGAGCTGTTTTTT; CDR3aa: CASSVGQGADGELFF
abundance: NA; d_gene: TRBD2; v_gene: TRBV24-1; j_gene: TRBJ2-2; CDR3nt: TGTGCCACCAGCCCCGGACTAGCGGGGGGGGTAGGGGAGCTGTTTTTT; CDR3aa: CATSPGLAGGVGELFF
abundance: NA; d_gene: NA; v_gene: TRBV4-1; j_gene: TRBJ2-5; CDR3nt: TGCGCCAGCAGCCAAGCTAGCATAGGAGGGGAGACCCAGTACTTC; CDR3aa: CASSQASIGGETQYF
abundance: NA; d_gene: NA; v_gene: TRBV14; j_gene: TRBJ1-4; CDR3nt: TGTGCCAGCAGCCTGATGGGACTGACAACTAATGAAAAACTGTTTTTT; CDR3aa: CASSLMGLTTNEKLFF
abundance: NA; d_gene: NA; v_gene: TRBV5-1; j_gene: TRBJ2-3; CDR3nt: TGCGCCAGCAGCTTGGGGGGGCCCTCAGATACGCAGTATTTT; CDR3aa: CASSLGGPSDTQYF
abundance: NA; d_gene: TRBD1; v_gene: TRBV4-1; j_gene: TRBJ1-1; CDR3nt: TGCGCCAGCAGCCAGGGGGATTTGACAGGGGGCCCTGAAGCTTTCTTT; CDR3aa: CASSQGDLTGGPEAFF
abundance: NA; d_gene: NA; v_gene: TRBV6-1; j_gene: TRBJ2-1; CDR3nt: TGTGCCAGCAGTGAAGATCGGGGGAATGAGCAGTTCTTC; CDR3aa: CASSEDRGNEQFF
abundance: NA; d_gene: TRBD1; v_gene: TRBV6-4; j_gene: TRBJ2-2; CDR3nt: TGTGCCAGCAGCTTGACCCATCTTAGGGACAGCAGGACCGGGGAGCTGTTTTTT; CDR3aa: CASSLTHLRDSRTGELFF
abundance: NA; d_gene: TRBD2; v_gene: TRBV27; j_gene: TRBJ2-7; CDR3nt: TGTGCCAGCAGTACACGGGGGCTAGCGGGGTCCTACGAGCAGTACTTC; CDR3aa: CASSTRGLAGSYEQYF
abundance: NA; d_gene: NA; v_gene: TRBV18; j_gene: TRBJ2-5; CDR3nt: TGTGCCAGCTCACCACCCGAGGGCAGTCAAGAGACCCAGTACTTC; CDR3aa: CASSPPEGSQETQYF
abundance: NA; d_gene: TRBD1; v_gene: TRBV5-1; j_gene: TRBJ2-7; CDR3nt: TGCGCCAGCAGCTTACCGGGACAGCGAACCTACGAGCAGTACTTC; CDR3aa: CASSLPGQRTYEQYF
abundance: NA; d_gene: TRBD1; v_gene: TRBV28; j_gene: TRBJ1-2; CDR3nt: TGTGCCAGCAGTTATGCAGGGGGCAATGGCTACACCTTC; CDR3aa: CASSYAGGNGYTF
abundance: NA; d_gene: NA; v_gene: TRBV27; j_gene: TRBJ1-6; CDR3nt: TGTGCCAGCAGTCCGTACCCGCGAAGATCACCCCTCCACTTT; CDR3aa: CASSPYPRRSPLHF
abundance: NA; d_gene: NA; v_gene: TRBV10-3; j_gene: TRBJ1-1; CDR3nt: TGTGCCATCAGTGACGAACAGATGTACACTGAAGCTTTCTTT; CDR3aa: CAISDEQMYTEAFF
abundance: NA; d_gene: NA; v_gene: TRBV7-9; j_gene: TRBJ1-1; CDR3nt: TGTGCCAGCAGCCCCTTGCAGGGGCGAAACACTGAAGCTTTCTTT; CDR3aa: CASSPLQGRNTEAFF
abundance: NA; d_gene: NA; v_gene: TRBV7-2; j_gene: TRBJ1-3; CDR3nt: TGTGCCAGCAGCTCCGTGAGAAGCTCTGGAAACACCATATATTTT; CDR3aa: CASSSVRSSGNTIYF
abundance: once; d_gene: TRBD1; v_gene: TRBV6-1; j_gene: TRBJ1-5; CDR3nt: TGTGCCAGCAGTGAAGAGCCGGGACAGCAGCATTTT; CDR3aa: CASSEEPGQQHF
abundance: NA; d_gene: NA; v_gene: TRBV3-1/TRBV3-2; j_gene: TRBJ2-7; CDR3nt: TGTGCCAGCAGCCAAGATTCAGGGGCGCCGGGCGAGCAGTACTTC; CDR3aa: CASSQDSGAPGEQYF
abundance: NA; d_gene: NA; v_gene: TRBV11-2; j_gene: TRBJ2-5; CDR3nt: TGTGCCAGCAGCTCTTGGGCGGGTGGAGAGACCCAGTACTTC; CDR3aa: CASSSWAGGETQYF
abundance: NA; d_gene: TRBD1; v_gene: TRBV28; j_gene: TRBJ1-2; CDR3nt: TGTGCCAGCAGTCTGGCCCAGGGGGATGGCTACACCTTC; CDR3aa: CASSLAQGDGYTF